The sequence of this T cell receptor (beta chain) was determined in a study of T cells in Graves' hyperthyroidism and ophthalmopathy. There were TCR beta CDR3 regions amplified from RNA transcripts. TCR CDR3 regions were first amplified by RT-PCR with HTBI primers. One entry per CDR3 protein, called by TCRdb with MiXCR from the multiplex PCR reads. In the table there are around 430,000 distinct CDR3 sequences, more than 13% of which are singletons. This CDR3 is built from 15 residues. V dropped 1 base and J dropped 8 bases, with 17 bases sitting between them. The germline gives CDR1 SNHLY, CDR2 FYNNEI. The PBMCs were taken from about 10 ml of fresh peripheral blood. Study-level points and caveats: For ophthalmopathy, model prediction preceded onset by a median roughly 6.3 months. Separation of ophthalmopathy from stable hyperthyroidism was achieved by a 13 V-J model. Most thyroid-expanded clonotypes above 0.001 were also found in blood.

On this clonotype: The antigen remains unidentified.

The source is a woman between 25 and 40 years old with Graves' hyperthyroidism. The gene calls are TRBV2 and TRBJ1-1; D may be TRBD1 (5 bases). Sequencing was done on a sample of blood. CDR3 in DNA: TGTGCCAGCAGTGAAGGTCTGGGGCGGGACCACGAAGCTTTCTTT. This gives the protein CASSEGLGRDHEAFF.